What follows describes a single T cell receptor beta chain. RNA, once extracted, was reverse transcribed into cDNA for use as the sequencing template. TCRdb keeps only in-frame clones here, not all; method: immunoSEQ multiplex PCR. The sample consists of roughly 250,000 clones, less than 80% of them appearing once. The CDR3 is 15 amino acids. Germline loops: CDR1 MNHEY, CDR2 SVGAGI. V lost 2 bases and J lost 4; bases outside the gene matches: 6. Collected material from alopecia areata patients comprised lesional scalp punch biopsies and peripheral blood. This sample is drawn from a study of CD8+ T cells in alopecia areata. Study as a whole: Treated individuals took tofacitinib by mouth, 5 to 10 mg twice daily.

The rearrangement joins TRBV6-5 to TRBJ1-2; TRBD1 aligns across 8 bases. The sequence was obtained from a human donor with alopecia areata. The sequencing used CD4+ T cells sorted from blood, collected at week 0. The CDR3 here is CASSYAKDRVYGYTF. CDR3 DNA: TGTGCCAGCAGTTACGCCAAGGACAGGGTCTATGGCTACACCTTC.